The 9 T cell receptor beta chains reported below all come from one sample, sequenced in a study of spatial heterogeneity in lung cancer. From the 5' RACE reads, TCRdb called clonotypes with MiXCR, one entry per CDR3 protein. The table shows some 41,000 distinct CDR3 sequences, with approximately 6.8% occurring only once. Time point in this sample: sample taken at primary tumor resection. Frozen PBMC, nontumor lung or tumor provided whole RNA, which was sequenced unsorted. The sequenced sample was PBMCs, obtained at surgery. The source is a female donor with early-stage non-small cell lung cancer.

This clonotype was seen at least ten times. The chain has TRBV5-5 and TRBJ2-6, with a tentative D call TRBD2 (5 bases). The V end was cut by 4 bases, the J end by 0 bases, with 11 bases between. Germline loops: CDR1 SGHKS, CDR2 YYEKEE (reference sequence). The length of the CDR3 is 16 residues. The DNA of the CDR3 is TGTGCCAGCAGCCCGGACTGGCGCTCTGGGGCCAACGTCCTGACTTTC. Its protein is CASSPDWRSGANVLTF.

This clonotype was seen at least ten times. The CDR3 protein is CASSDRLADVNEQFF. The CDR3 bases are TGCGCCAGCAGTGATCGTCTAGCGGATGTCAATGAGCAGTTCTTC. This chain links TRBV10-2 with TRBJ2-1; 7 nucleotides match TRBD2. The ends lost 3 bases at V and 6 bases at J; junction bases unmatched: 8. This CDR3 contains 15 residues. In germline, CDR1 is WSHSY, CDR2 SAAADI.

This clonotype was detected many times. The rearrangement joins TRBV6-2 or TRBV6-3 to TRBJ1-5; D not certain. The CDR3 spans 15 residues. Germline CDR1 MNHEY, CDR2 SVGEGT. V was pared by 0 bases and J by 2 bases, with 8 bases between. CDR3 sequence reads: CASSYSGSRNQPQHF. The CDR3 coding sequence is TGTGCCAGCAGTTACTCAGGGAGCCGCAATCAGCCCCAGCATTTT.

This clonotype has at least ten counts. This chain connects TRBV2 to TRBJ1-6; D uncertain. Trimming left V 8 bases short and J 5 bases short, with 16 bases between. CDR1 and CDR2 from the germline V gene are SNHLY and FYNNEI. This CDR3 has 15 residues. The CDR3 spells CASHTNMRNNSPLHF. CDR3 bases: TGTGCCAGCCACACCAACATGCGGAATAATTCACCCCTCCACTTT.

Many counts were recorded for this clonotype. J is TRBJ2-7 and V is TRBV20-1; the match to TRBD1 covers 7 bases. The CDR3 has 13 residues. V lost 5 bases to trimming and J lost 12 bases; unmatched junction nucleotides: 16. Germline CDR1 is DFQATT and CDR2 is SNEGSKA (reference sequence). The CDR3 coding sequence is TGCAGTGCTGGACAGGACAGCCGTACCCGGCGGTACTTC. It specifies CSAGQDSRTRRYF.

This clonotype was counted ten times or more. The chain joins TRBV12-3 or TRBV12-4 to TRBJ2-7; D ambiguous. Trimming shortened V by 6 bases and J by 2 bases, and 8 bases separated the two germline ends. This CDR3 spans 12 amino acids. As DNA, the CDR3 is TGTGCCAGCAGCTATGACACCTACGAGCAGTACTTC. Translating gives CASSYDTYEQYF.

This clonotype turned up a few times. The rearrangement joins TRBV12-3 or TRBV12-4 to TRBJ2-5, with 9 bases fitting TRBD1. With 0 bases clipped from V and 5 bases from J, the junction kept 16 bases outside the gene matches. CDR3 length: 19 amino acids. The CDR3 loop is CASSLAYRGTGNLEETQYF. Written as DNA, the CDR3 is TGTGCCAGCAGTTTAGCCTACCGGGGGACAGGGAATTTGGAGGAGACCCAGTACTTC.

Many counts were recorded for this clonotype. As DNA, the CDR3 is TGTGCCAGCAGTACTCCGGACCCTAGCGAAGAGACCCAGTACTTC. This translates into CASSTPDPSEETQYF. The rearrangement links TRBV6-5 to TRBJ2-5; D is perhaps TRBD2 (6 bases). With 5 bases removed from V and 3 bases from J, the gap between germline ends came to 16 bases. From germline, CDR1 is MNHEY and CDR2 SVGAGI. The CDR3 is 15 amino acids.

This clonotype has more than one count but fewer than ten. The rearrangement uses TRBV6-1 and TRBJ2-7; D is perhaps TRBD2 (5 bases). V was pared by 6 bases and J by 0 bases, with 21 bases between. The CDR3 is 17 residues long. Germline CDR1 is MNHNS and CDR2 is SASEGT. In nucleotides, the CDR3 is TGTGCCAGCAGACTTCCGAGGGAATGGCAAGGCTCCTACGAGCAGTACTTC. Translation gives CASRLPREWQGSYEQYF.